The rows below give T cell receptor beta chains drawn from one sample of a study of blood T cell repertoires in COVID-19. Profiling relied on immunoSEQ multiplex PCR, and the TCRdb table lists in-frame clones only, not all of them. Of 180,000 or so clones in the sample, 75% to 90% were seen once. The source material was PBMCs or T cells enriched from blood (not recorded which). These receptor sequences come from a woman in her fifties or sixties who had recovered from COVID-19. Both conserved end residues are part of each CDR3. The D gene is left open where the match is weak. Expanded clones get a size class; other rows say once, few or many, or leave the size out.

clone size: -
J gene: TRBJ2-1
V gene: TRBV7-2
CDR3 length: 15
D gene: TRBD2
CDR3 DNA: TGTGCCAGCAGCTTAGGAGCGGGGTATTACAATGAGCAGTTCTTC
CDR3 protein: CASSLGAGYYNEQFF

clone size: -
J gene: TRBJ1-5
V gene: TRBV29-1
CDR3 length: 12
D gene: -
CDR3 DNA: TGCAGCGTTTCAGATAAAAATCAGCCCCAGCATTTT
CDR3 protein: CSVSDKNQPQHF

clone size: -
J gene: TRBJ2-5
V gene: TRBV10-3
CDR3 length: 13
D gene: TRBD2
CDR3 DNA: TGTGCCACATGGGGGGGAGGAAAAGAGACCCAGTACTTC
CDR3 protein: CATWGGGKETQYF

clone size: -
J gene: TRBJ1-2
V gene: TRBV7-3
CDR3 length: 14
D gene: TRBD1
CDR3 DNA: TGTGCCAGCAGCTTAACCGGGACAGGTCATGGCTACACCTTC
CDR3 protein: CASSLTGTGHGYTF

clone size: -
J gene: TRBJ1-6
V gene: TRBV12-3/TRBV12-4
CDR3 length: 12
D gene: TRBD1
CDR3 DNA: TGTGCCAGCAGGGGGACAGCTTCACCCCTCCACTTT
CDR3 protein: CASRGTASPLHF

clone size: once
J gene: TRBJ2-5
V gene: TRBV6-1
CDR3 length: 17
D gene: TRBD2
CDR3 DNA: TGTGCCAGCAGTGAAAACCCGCTAGCGGGAGATTCGAAGACCCAGTACTTC
CDR3 protein: CASSENPLAGDSKTQYF

clone size: -
J gene: TRBJ1-3
V gene: TRBV7-9
CDR3 length: 14
D gene: TRBD1
CDR3 DNA: TGTGCCAGCAGGATAGGGGGCGCTGGAAACACCATATATTTT
CDR3 protein: CASRIGGAGNTIYF

clone size: -
J gene: TRBJ1-2
V gene: TRBV18
CDR3 length: 14
D gene: TRBD1
CDR3 DNA: TGTGCCAGCTCAGAGGACAGGGAATCCTATGGCTACACCTTC
CDR3 protein: CASSEDRESYGYTF

clone size: -
J gene: TRBJ1-4
V gene: TRBV11-3
CDR3 length: 14
D gene: -
CDR3 DNA: TGTGCCAGCAGTATTTCGGCAACTAATGAAAAACTGTTTTTT
CDR3 protein: CASSISATNEKLFF

clone size: -
J gene: TRBJ2-5
V gene: TRBV5-1
CDR3 length: 14
D gene: TRBD1
CDR3 DNA: TGCGCCAGCAGTTTGGGACAGCGTGGGGAGACCCAGTACTTC
CDR3 protein: CASSLGQRGETQYF

clone size: -
J gene: TRBJ1-2
V gene: TRBV10-2
CDR3 length: 16
D gene: -
CDR3 DNA: TGCGCCAGCAGTGGCGGGCGGGGGTCGACTAACTATGGCTACACCTTC
CDR3 protein: CASSGGRGSTNYGYTF

clone size: -
J gene: TRBJ1-3
V gene: TRBV5-1
CDR3 length: 14
D gene: -
CDR3 DNA: TGCGCCAGCAGCTTGGCGAGCTCTGGAAACACCATATATTTT
CDR3 protein: CASSLASSGNTIYF

clone size: -
J gene: TRBJ1-2
V gene: TRBV30
CDR3 length: 14
D gene: -
CDR3 DNA: TGTGCCTGGTCGCGGGACGCCAGGTCCTATGGCTACACCTTC
CDR3 protein: CAWSRDARSYGYTF

clone size: -
J gene: TRBJ1-5
V gene: TRBV27
CDR3 length: 14
D gene: -
CDR3 DNA: TGTGCCAGCAGTTTGGCAGGGTTTGGTCAGCCCCAGCATTTT
CDR3 protein: CASSLAGFGQPQHF

clone size: -
J gene: TRBJ1-2
V gene: TRBV4-3
CDR3 length: 13
D gene: TRBD1
CDR3 DNA: TGCGCCAGCAGGCGCACAGGGGGTGGCGGCTACACCTTC
CDR3 protein: CASRRTGGGGYTF

clone size: -
J gene: TRBJ1-1
V gene: TRBV7-2
CDR3 length: 15
D gene: TRBD1
CDR3 DNA: TGTGCCAGCAGCTTGGAACACAGGGGGAGGACTGAAGCTTTCTTT
CDR3 protein: CASSLEHRGRTEAFF

clone size: -
J gene: TRBJ2-2
V gene: TRBV7-3
CDR3 length: 14
D gene: -
CDR3 DNA: TGTGCCAGCAGCTTTAGCAGGAACACCGGGGAGCTGTTTTTT
CDR3 protein: CASSFSRNTGELFF

clone size: -
J gene: TRBJ1-4
V gene: TRBV3-1/TRBV3-2
CDR3 length: 15
D gene: -
CDR3 DNA: TGTGCCAGCAGCCATAGTCCACAGTCACGAGAAAAACTGTTTTTT
CDR3 protein: CASSHSPQSREKLFF

clone size: -
J gene: TRBJ2-5
V gene: TRBV13
CDR3 length: 14
D gene: TRBD1
CDR3 DNA: TGTGCCAGCAGCTTAGGCCGAAGGGGGCAGACCCAGTACTTC
CDR3 protein: CASSLGRRGQTQYF

clone size: -
J gene: TRBJ1-4
V gene: TRBV14
CDR3 length: 16
D gene: TRBD1
CDR3 DNA: TGTGCCAGCAGCCTCCGAACCGGGACAGGGAATGAAAAACTGTTTTTT
CDR3 protein: CASSLRTGTGNEKLFF

clone size: -
J gene: TRBJ2-3
V gene: TRBV25-1
CDR3 length: 11
D gene: -
CDR3 DNA: TGTGCCAGCAGGAGGGGGGATACGCAGTATTTT
CDR3 protein: CASRRGDTQYF

clone size: -
J gene: TRBJ1-2
V gene: TRBV18
CDR3 length: 15
D gene: TRBD1
CDR3 DNA: TGTGCCAGCTCACCAAGGACAGGGGAGGACTATGGCTACACCTTC
CDR3 protein: CASSPRTGEDYGYTF

clone size: -
J gene: TRBJ1-1
V gene: TRBV30
CDR3 length: 11
D gene: -
CDR3 DNA: TGTGCCTGGAGGGGAGAGGGTGGGGCTTTCTTT
CDR3 protein: CAWRGEGGAFF

clone size: -
J gene: TRBJ1-5
V gene: TRBV5-4
CDR3 length: 15
D gene: TRBD1
CDR3 DNA: TGTGCCAGCAGCTTTGGCAGGGGGCAGGAACAGCCCCAGCATTTT
CDR3 protein: CASSFGRGQEQPQHF

clone size: once
J gene: TRBJ1-1
V gene: TRBV14
CDR3 length: 14
D gene: -
CDR3 DNA: TGTGCCAGCAGCCGACAGGTCATGAACACTGAAGCTTTCTTT
CDR3 protein: CASSRQVMNTEAFF

clone size: -
J gene: TRBJ2-2
V gene: TRBV30
CDR3 length: 13
D gene: -
CDR3 DNA: TGTGCCGCGACCCCGCGGGGCACCGGGGAGCTGTTTTTT
CDR3 protein: CAATPRGTGELFF

clone size: many
J gene: TRBJ1-2
V gene: TRBV7-9
CDR3 length: 15
D gene: -
CDR3 DNA: TGTGCCAGCAGCTTCCCCGGGCGGACAAACTATGGCTACACCTTC
CDR3 protein: CASSFPGRTNYGYTF

clone size: -
J gene: TRBJ1-5
V gene: TRBV4-1
CDR3 length: 16
D gene: -
CDR3 DNA: TGCGCCAGCAGCCAATGGTGGGGGGAAGGAGATCAGCCCCAGCATTTT
CDR3 protein: CASSQWWGEGDQPQHF

clone size: -
J gene: TRBJ1-2
V gene: TRBV4-3
CDR3 length: 16
D gene: TRBD1
CDR3 DNA: TGCGCCAGCAGCCATCGGTCCGGGACAGCTAACTATGGCTACACCTTC
CDR3 protein: CASSHRSGTANYGYTF

clone size: -
J gene: TRBJ2-1
V gene: TRBV19
CDR3 length: 15
D gene: TRBD2
CDR3 DNA: TGTGCCAGTAGTCAACTAGCGGGGGGTTACAATGAGCAGTTCTTC
CDR3 protein: CASSQLAGGYNEQFF

clone size: -
J gene: TRBJ2-5
V gene: TRBV3-1/TRBV3-2
CDR3 length: 14
D gene: -
CDR3 DNA: TGTGCCAGCAGCTCGGAGAGTCTCCCGAAGACCCAGTACTTC
CDR3 protein: CASSSESLPKTQYF

clone size: -
J gene: TRBJ2-5
V gene: TRBV6-5
CDR3 length: 16
D gene: TRBD2
CDR3 DNA: TGTGCCAGCAGTTACTCGGGACTATGGAGATTAGAGACCCAGTACTTC
CDR3 protein: CASSYSGLWRLETQYF

clone size: once
J gene: TRBJ1-2
V gene: TRBV7-9
CDR3 length: 14
D gene: TRBD1
CDR3 DNA: TGTGCCAGCAGCTTAACAACAGGGGGCGGCGGCTACACCTTC
CDR3 protein: CASSLTTGGGGYTF

clone size: -
J gene: TRBJ2-3
V gene: TRBV7-2
CDR3 length: 14
D gene: -
CDR3 DNA: TGTGCCAGCAGCCCTGGGACTAGCACAGATACGCAGTATTTT
CDR3 protein: CASSPGTSTDTQYF

clone size: -
J gene: TRBJ2-1
V gene: TRBV11-3
CDR3 length: 13
D gene: -
CDR3 DNA: TGTGCCAGCAGCTTAAACCAACTCGATGAGCAGTTCTTC
CDR3 protein: CASSLNQLDEQFF

clone size: -
J gene: TRBJ1-2
V gene: TRBV28
CDR3 length: 13
D gene: -
CDR3 DNA: TGTGCCAGCAGCTCGGTAGCCGGCTATGGCTACACCTTC
CDR3 protein: CASSSVAGYGYTF

clone size: -
J gene: TRBJ2-5
V gene: TRBV6-5
CDR3 length: 15
D gene: TRBD2
CDR3 DNA: TGTGCCAGCAGTTATTCCGGACTCCCGGGGGGGACCCAGTACTTC
CDR3 protein: CASSYSGLPGGTQYF

clone size: -
J gene: TRBJ1-5
V gene: TRBV6-2/TRBV6-3
CDR3 length: 14
D gene: TRBD1
CDR3 DNA: TGTGCCAGCAGTTCCGGACAGGGGCCCCAGCCCCAGCATTTT
CDR3 protein: CASSSGQGPQPQHF

clone size: -
J gene: TRBJ2-1
V gene: TRBV4-3
CDR3 length: 14
D gene: TRBD2
CDR3 DNA: TGCGCCAGCAGCCAAGGACTAGCGCCCAATGAGCAGTTCTTC
CDR3 protein: CASSQGLAPNEQFF

clone size: -
J gene: TRBJ2-3
V gene: TRBV2
CDR3 length: 13
D gene: -
CDR3 DNA: TGTGCCAGCACGCCCCTAGGCACAGATACGCAGTATTTT
CDR3 protein: CASTPLGTDTQYF

clone size: -
J gene: TRBJ2-5
V gene: TRBV9
CDR3 length: 14
D gene: -
CDR3 DNA: TGTGCCAGCAGCGTAGGGGGCACGCGGGAGACCCAGTACTTC
CDR3 protein: CASSVGGTRETQYF

clone size: -
J gene: TRBJ2-5
V gene: TRBV28
CDR3 length: 17
D gene: TRBD2
CDR3 DNA: TGTGCCAGCAGTTATCCAGCGGGGGGTTATCACCAAGAGACCCAGTACTTC
CDR3 protein: CASSYPAGGYHQETQYF

clone size: -
J gene: TRBJ2-1
V gene: TRBV3-1/TRBV3-2
CDR3 length: 11
D gene: -
CDR3 DNA: TGTGCCAGCAGCGCACAAAATGAGCAGTTCTTC
CDR3 protein: CASSAQNEQFF

clone size: -
J gene: TRBJ2-1
V gene: TRBV4-1
CDR3 length: 15
D gene: -
CDR3 DNA: TGCGCCAGCAGCCAAGAAAGCGGGGTGGACAGTGAGCAGTTCTTC
CDR3 protein: CASSQESGVDSEQFF

clone size: -
J gene: TRBJ2-2
V gene: TRBV7-2
CDR3 length: 18
D gene: -
CDR3 DNA: TGTGCCATCATCCCTCCCAGGGGCCCCTCTTTTTTGACCGGGGAGCTGTTTTTT
CDR3 protein: CAIIPPRGPSFLTGELFF

clone size: -
J gene: TRBJ1-1
V gene: TRBV5-1
CDR3 length: 14
D gene: TRBD1
CDR3 DNA: TGCGCCAGCAGCTGGACAGGGGGGCCTATTGAAGCTTTCTTT
CDR3 protein: CASSWTGGPIEAFF